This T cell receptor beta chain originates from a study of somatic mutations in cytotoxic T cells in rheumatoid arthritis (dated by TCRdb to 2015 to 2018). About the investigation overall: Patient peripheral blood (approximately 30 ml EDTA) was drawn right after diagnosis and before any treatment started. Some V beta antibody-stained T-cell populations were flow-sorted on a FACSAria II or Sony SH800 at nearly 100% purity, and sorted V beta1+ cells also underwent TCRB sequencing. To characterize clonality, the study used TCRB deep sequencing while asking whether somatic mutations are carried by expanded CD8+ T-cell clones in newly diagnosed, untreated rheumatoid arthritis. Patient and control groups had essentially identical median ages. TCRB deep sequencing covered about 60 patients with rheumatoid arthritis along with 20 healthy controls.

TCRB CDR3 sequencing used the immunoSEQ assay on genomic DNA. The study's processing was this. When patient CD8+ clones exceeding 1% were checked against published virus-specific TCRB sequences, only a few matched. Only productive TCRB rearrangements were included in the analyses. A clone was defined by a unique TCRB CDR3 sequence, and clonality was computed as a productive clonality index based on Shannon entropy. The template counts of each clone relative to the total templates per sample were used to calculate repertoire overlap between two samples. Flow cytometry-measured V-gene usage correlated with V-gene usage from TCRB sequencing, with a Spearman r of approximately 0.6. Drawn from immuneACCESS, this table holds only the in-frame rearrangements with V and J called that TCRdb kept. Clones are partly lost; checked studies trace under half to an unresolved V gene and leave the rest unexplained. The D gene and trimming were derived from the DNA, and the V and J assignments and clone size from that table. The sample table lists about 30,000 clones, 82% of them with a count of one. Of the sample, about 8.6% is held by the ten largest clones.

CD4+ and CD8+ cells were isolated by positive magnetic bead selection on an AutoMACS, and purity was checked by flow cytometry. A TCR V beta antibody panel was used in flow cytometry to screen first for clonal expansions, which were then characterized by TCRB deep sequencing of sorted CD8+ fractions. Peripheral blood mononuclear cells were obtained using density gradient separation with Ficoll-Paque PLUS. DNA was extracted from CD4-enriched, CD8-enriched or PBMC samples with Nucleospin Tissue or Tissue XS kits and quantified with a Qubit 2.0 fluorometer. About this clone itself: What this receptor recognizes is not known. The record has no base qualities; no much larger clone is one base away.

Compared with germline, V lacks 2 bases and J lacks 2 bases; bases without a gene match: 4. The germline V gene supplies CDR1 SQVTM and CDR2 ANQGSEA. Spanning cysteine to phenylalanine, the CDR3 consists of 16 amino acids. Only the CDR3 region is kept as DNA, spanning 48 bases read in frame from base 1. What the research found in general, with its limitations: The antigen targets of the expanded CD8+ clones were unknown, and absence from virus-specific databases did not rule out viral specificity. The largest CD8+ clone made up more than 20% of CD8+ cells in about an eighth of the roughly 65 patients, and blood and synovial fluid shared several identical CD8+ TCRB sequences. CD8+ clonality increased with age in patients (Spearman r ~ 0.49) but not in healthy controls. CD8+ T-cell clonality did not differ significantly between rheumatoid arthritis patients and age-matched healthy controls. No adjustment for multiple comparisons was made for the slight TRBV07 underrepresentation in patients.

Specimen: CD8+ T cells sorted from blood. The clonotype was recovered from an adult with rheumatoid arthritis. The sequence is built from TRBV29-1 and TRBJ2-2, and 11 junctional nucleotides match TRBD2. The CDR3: CSVERTSGFNTGELFF. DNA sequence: TGCAGCGTTGAACGGACTAGCGGGTTTAACACCGGGGAGCTGTTTTTT.